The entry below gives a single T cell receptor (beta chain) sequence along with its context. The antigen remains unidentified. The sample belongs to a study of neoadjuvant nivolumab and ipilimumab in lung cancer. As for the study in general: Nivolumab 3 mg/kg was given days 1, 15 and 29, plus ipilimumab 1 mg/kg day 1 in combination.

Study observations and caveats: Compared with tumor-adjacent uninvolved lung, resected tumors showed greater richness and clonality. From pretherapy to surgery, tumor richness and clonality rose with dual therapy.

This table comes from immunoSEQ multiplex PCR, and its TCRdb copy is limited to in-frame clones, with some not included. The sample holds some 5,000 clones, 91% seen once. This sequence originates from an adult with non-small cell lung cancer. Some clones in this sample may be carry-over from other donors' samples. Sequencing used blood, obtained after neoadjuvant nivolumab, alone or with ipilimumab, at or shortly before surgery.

CDR3 nucleotide sequence: TGTGCCAGCAGCCTCGACGGGAGGGGAGGTCAGGAAGCTTTCTTT. This translates into CASSLDGRGGQEAFF. The chain has TRBV6-6 and TRBJ1-1; weak D call: TRBD1 (5 bases). Trimming took 6 bases from V and 8 from J, leaving 22 bases between them. Looked up from germline, CDR1 is MNHNY and CDR2 is SVGAGI (reference sequence). CDR3 length: 15 residues.